The T cell receptor (beta chain) under discussion was sequenced for a study of a mutant IDH1 vaccine in newly diagnosed glioma. Overall study findings and caveats: Among top peripheral T cell clonotypes, changes seemed unrelated to pseudoprogression.

V shed 3 bases and J 8 bases; nucleotides not matched to a gene: 7. This CDR3 comprises 14 residues. Germline V gives CDR1 SGHAT, CDR2 FQNNGV. Indicated time point: week 35, safety follow-up. Each vaccine dose was 300 ug of mutant IDH1 20-mer peptide, with topical imiquimod. In regard to this clone: Its antigen is undetermined.

Sequencing was performed with immunoSEQ multiplex PCR; in TCRdb, only in-frame clones are kept and a portion is missing. The sample yields about 60,000 clones, roughly nine tenths seen once. V and J are TRBV11-2 and TRBJ1-2, with TRBD1 identical over 9 bases. The receptor comes from a man aged 35-49 years with glioma. The sample in question was PBMCs, obtained from a glioma patient whose treatment included an IDH1 peptide vaccine. The CDR3 nucleotides are TGTGCCAGCAGCTTCCGTGGACAGGGGAGGGGCTACACCTTC. It translates to CASSFRGQGRGYTF.